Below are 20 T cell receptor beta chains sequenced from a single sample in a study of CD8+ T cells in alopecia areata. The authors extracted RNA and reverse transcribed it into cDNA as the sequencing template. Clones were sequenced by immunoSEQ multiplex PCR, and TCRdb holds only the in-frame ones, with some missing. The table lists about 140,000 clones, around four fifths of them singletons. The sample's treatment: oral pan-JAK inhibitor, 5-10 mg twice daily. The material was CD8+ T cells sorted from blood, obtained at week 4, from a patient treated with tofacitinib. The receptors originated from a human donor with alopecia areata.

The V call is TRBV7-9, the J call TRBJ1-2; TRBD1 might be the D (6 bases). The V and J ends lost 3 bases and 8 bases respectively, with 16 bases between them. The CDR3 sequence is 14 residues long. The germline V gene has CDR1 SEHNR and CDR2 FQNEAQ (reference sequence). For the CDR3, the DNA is TGTGCCAGCAGCTTTGGGACACACGCCGACGGCTACACCTTC. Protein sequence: CASSFGTHADGYTF. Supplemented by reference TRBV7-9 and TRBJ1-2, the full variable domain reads DTGVSQNPRHKITKRGQNVTFRCDPISEHNRLYWYRQTLGQGPEFLTYFQNEAQLEKSRLLSDRFSAERPKGSFSTLEIQRTEQGDSAMYLCASSFGTHADGYTFGSGTRLTVV.

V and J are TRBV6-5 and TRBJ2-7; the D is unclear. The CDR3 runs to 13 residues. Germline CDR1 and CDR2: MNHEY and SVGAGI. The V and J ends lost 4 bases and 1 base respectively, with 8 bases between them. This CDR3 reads CASSFASSYEQYF. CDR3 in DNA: TGTGCCAGCAGTTTCGCGTCATCCTACGAGCAGTACTTC.

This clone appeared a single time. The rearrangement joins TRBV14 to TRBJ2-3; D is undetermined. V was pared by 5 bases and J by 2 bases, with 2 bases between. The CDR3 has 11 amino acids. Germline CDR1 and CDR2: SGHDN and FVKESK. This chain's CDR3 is CASSYTDTQYF. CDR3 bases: TGTGCCAGCAGCTACACAGATACGCAGTATTTT.

In DNA, the CDR3 is TGTGCCAGCAGCACATGGGACTTACCCGGGGAGCTGTTTTTT. This translates into CASSTWDLPGELFF. The rearrangement uses TRBV21-1 and TRBJ2-2; the table's D gene call, TRBD2, was not cross checked with the DNA. TRBV21-1 is noted as a pseudogene. CDR3 length equals 14 residues.

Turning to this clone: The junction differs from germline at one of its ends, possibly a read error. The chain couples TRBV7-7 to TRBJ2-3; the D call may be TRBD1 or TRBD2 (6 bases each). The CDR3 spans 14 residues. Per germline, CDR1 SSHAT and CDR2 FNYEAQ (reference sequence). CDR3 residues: CASSPLEGVDTQYF. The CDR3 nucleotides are TGTGCTAGCAGCCCGCTGGAGGGGGTAGATACGCAGTATTTT.

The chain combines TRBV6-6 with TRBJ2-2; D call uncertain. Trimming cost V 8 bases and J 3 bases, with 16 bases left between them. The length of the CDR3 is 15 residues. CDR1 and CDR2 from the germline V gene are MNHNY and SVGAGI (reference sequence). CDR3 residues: CASVPDGSYTGELFF. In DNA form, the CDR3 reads TGTGCCAGCGTACCGGATGGAAGCTACACCGGGGAGCTGTTTTTT.

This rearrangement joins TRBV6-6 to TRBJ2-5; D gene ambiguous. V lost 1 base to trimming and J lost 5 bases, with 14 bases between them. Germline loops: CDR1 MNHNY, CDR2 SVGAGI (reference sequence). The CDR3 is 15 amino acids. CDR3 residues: CASSYFGSYAETQYF. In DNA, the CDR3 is TGTGCCAGCAGTTACTTCGGGTCATACGCGGAGACCCAGTACTTC.

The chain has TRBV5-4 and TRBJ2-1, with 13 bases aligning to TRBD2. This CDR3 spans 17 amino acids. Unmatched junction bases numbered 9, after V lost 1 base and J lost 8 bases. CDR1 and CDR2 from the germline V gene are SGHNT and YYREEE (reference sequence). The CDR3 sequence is CASSLTSGGALGDEQFF. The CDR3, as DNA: TGTGCCAGCAGCTTGACTAGCGGGGGGGCCTTGGGCGATGAGCAGTTCTTC.

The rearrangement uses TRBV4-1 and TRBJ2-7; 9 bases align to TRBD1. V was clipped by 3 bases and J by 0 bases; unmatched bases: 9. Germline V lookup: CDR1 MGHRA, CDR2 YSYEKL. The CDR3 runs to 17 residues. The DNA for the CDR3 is TGCGCCAGCAGCCACACGACAGGGGGGTTTAGCTCCTACGAGCAGTACTTC. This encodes CASSHTTGGFSSYEQYF.

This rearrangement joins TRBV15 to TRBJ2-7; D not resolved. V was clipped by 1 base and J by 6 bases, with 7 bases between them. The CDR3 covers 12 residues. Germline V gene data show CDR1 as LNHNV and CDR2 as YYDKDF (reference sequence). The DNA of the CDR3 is TGTGCCACCAGCAGAGGGGAAGGCGAGCAGTACTTC. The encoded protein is CATSRGEGEQYF.

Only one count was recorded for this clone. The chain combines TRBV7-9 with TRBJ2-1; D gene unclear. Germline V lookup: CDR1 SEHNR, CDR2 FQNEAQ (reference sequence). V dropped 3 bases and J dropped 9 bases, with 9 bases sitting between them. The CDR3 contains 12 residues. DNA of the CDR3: TGTGCCAGCAGCTTGGACGGCAGTGAGCAGTTCTTC. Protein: CASSLDGSEQFF.

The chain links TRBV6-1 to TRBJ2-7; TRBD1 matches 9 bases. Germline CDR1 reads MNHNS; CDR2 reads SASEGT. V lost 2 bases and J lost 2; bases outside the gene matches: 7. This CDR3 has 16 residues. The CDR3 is CASSEMDRGPTYEQYF. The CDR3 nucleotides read TGTGCCAGCAGTGAAATGGACAGGGGACCCACCTACGAGCAGTACTTC.

The CDR3 region has the DNA TGTGCCATCGCTGAGGGGACTAGTATCGGCGGGGAGCTGTTTTTT. It translates to CAIAEGTSIGGELFF. The rearrangement uses TRBV10-3 and TRBJ2-2; 8 bases are shared with TRBD2. The V gene end was trimmed by 8 bases and the J gene end by 7 bases; junction bases not matched to a gene: 12. The CDR3 length is 15 residues. Per germline, CDR1 ENHRY and CDR2 SYGVKD.

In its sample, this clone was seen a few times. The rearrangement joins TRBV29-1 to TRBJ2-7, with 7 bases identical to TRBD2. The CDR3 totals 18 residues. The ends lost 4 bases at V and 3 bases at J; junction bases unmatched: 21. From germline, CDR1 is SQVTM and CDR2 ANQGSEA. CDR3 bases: TGCAGCGTTGTAGGTCGGCGGTTTGCTAGCGGACCCAACTACGAGCAGTACTTC. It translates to CSVVGRRFASGPNYEQYF.

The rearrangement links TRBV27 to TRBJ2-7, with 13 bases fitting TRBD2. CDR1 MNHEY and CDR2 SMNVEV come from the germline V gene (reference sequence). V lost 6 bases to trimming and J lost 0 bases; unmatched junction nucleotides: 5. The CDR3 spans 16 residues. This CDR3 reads CASSQTSGGISYEQYF. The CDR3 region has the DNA TGTGCCAGCAGCCAGACTAGCGGGGGGATCTCCTACGAGCAGTACTTC.

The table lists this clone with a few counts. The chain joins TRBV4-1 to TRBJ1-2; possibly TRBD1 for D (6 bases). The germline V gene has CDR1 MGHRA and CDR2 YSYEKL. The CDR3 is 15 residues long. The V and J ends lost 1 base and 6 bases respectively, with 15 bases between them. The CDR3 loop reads CASSQAGAGPDGYTF. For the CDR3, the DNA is TGCGCCAGCAGCCAAGCGGGGGCGGGTCCCGATGGCTACACCTTC.

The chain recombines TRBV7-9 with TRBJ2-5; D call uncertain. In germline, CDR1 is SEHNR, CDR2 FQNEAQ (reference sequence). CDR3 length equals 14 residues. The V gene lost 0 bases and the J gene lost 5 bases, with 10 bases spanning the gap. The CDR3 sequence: CASSLASRWETQYF. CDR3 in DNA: TGTGCCAGCAGCTTAGCGAGCCGTTGGGAGACCCAGTACTTC.

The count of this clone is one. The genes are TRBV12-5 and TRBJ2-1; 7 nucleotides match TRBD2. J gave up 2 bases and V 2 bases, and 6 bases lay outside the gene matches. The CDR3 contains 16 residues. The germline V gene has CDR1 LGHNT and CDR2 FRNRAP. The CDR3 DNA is TGTGCTAGTGGTTTGCCCCCGGGGGGACCCTACAATGAGCAGTTCTTC. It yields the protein CASGLPPGGPYNEQFF.

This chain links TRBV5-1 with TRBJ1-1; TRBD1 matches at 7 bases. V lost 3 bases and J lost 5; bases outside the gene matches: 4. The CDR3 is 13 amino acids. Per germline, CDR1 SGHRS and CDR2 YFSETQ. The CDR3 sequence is CASSSTGETEAFF. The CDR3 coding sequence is TGCGCCAGCAGCTCCACAGGGGAAACTGAAGCTTTCTTT.

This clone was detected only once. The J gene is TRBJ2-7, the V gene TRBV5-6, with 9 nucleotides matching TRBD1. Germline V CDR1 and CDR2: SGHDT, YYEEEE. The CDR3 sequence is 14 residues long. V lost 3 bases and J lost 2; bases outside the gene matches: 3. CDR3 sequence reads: CASSWGTGPYEQYF. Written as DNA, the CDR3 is TGTGCCAGCAGCTGGGGGACAGGGCCCTACGAGCAGTACTTC.